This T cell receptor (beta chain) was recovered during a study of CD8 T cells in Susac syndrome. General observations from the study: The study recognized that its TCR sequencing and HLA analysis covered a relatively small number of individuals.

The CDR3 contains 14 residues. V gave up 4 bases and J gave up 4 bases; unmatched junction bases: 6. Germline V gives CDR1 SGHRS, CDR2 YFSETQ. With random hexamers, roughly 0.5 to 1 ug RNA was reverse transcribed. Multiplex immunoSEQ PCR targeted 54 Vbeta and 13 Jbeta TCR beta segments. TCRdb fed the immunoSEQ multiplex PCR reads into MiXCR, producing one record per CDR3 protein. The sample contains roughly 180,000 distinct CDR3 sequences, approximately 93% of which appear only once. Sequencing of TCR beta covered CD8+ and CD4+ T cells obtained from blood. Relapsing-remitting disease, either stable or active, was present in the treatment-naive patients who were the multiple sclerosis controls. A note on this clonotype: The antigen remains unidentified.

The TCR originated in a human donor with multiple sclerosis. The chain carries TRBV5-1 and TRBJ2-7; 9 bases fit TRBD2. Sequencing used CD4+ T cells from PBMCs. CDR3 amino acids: CASSGASGIYEQYF. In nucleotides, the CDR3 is TGCGCCAGCAGCGGGGCTAGCGGGATTTACGAGCAGTACTTC.